A single count supports the clone carrying this T cell receptor beta chain. Its antigen is unknown. Germline CDR1 SNHLY, CDR2 FYNNEI. The V gene end was trimmed by 3 bases and the J gene end by 1 base; junction bases not matched to a gene: 5. The length of the CDR3 is 16 residues. This sample is part of a study of cytomegalovirus exposure and HLA in healthy donors. Notes on the study in general: In the roughly 120 validation repertoires, about 94% of cluster scores exceeded 0, per a later analysis.

Donors were drawn from the approximately 130-subject validation cohort, separate from the roughly 610-subject first cohort. Clones were sequenced by immunoSEQ multiplex PCR, and TCRdb holds only the in-frame ones, with some missing. The sample includes about 360,000 clones, 86% seen only once; the top ten take about 0.8%. The specimen sequenced was PBMCs. The rearrangement joins TRBV2 to TRBJ1-1; 10 nucleotides match TRBD1. The source is a woman younger than 35 in good health and CMV-seronegative. The CDR3 DNA reads TGTGCCAGCAGTGACGGGACAGGGGCACAGAACACTGAAGCTTTCTTT. This gives the protein CASSDGTGAQNTEAFF.